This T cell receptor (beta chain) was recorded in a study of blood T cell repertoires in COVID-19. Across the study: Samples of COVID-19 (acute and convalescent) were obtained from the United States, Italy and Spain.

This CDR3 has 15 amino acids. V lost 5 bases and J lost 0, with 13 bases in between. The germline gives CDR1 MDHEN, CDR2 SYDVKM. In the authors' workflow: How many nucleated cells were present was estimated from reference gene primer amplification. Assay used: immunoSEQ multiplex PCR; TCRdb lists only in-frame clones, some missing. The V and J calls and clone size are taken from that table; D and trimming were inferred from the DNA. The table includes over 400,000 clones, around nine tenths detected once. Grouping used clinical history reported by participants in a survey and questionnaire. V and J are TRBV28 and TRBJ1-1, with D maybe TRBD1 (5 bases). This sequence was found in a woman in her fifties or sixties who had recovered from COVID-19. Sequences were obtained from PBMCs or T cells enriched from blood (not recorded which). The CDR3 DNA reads TGTGCCAGCAGTACTCAGGGAGGAATGAACACTGAAGCTTTCTTT. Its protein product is CASSTQGGMNTEAFF.